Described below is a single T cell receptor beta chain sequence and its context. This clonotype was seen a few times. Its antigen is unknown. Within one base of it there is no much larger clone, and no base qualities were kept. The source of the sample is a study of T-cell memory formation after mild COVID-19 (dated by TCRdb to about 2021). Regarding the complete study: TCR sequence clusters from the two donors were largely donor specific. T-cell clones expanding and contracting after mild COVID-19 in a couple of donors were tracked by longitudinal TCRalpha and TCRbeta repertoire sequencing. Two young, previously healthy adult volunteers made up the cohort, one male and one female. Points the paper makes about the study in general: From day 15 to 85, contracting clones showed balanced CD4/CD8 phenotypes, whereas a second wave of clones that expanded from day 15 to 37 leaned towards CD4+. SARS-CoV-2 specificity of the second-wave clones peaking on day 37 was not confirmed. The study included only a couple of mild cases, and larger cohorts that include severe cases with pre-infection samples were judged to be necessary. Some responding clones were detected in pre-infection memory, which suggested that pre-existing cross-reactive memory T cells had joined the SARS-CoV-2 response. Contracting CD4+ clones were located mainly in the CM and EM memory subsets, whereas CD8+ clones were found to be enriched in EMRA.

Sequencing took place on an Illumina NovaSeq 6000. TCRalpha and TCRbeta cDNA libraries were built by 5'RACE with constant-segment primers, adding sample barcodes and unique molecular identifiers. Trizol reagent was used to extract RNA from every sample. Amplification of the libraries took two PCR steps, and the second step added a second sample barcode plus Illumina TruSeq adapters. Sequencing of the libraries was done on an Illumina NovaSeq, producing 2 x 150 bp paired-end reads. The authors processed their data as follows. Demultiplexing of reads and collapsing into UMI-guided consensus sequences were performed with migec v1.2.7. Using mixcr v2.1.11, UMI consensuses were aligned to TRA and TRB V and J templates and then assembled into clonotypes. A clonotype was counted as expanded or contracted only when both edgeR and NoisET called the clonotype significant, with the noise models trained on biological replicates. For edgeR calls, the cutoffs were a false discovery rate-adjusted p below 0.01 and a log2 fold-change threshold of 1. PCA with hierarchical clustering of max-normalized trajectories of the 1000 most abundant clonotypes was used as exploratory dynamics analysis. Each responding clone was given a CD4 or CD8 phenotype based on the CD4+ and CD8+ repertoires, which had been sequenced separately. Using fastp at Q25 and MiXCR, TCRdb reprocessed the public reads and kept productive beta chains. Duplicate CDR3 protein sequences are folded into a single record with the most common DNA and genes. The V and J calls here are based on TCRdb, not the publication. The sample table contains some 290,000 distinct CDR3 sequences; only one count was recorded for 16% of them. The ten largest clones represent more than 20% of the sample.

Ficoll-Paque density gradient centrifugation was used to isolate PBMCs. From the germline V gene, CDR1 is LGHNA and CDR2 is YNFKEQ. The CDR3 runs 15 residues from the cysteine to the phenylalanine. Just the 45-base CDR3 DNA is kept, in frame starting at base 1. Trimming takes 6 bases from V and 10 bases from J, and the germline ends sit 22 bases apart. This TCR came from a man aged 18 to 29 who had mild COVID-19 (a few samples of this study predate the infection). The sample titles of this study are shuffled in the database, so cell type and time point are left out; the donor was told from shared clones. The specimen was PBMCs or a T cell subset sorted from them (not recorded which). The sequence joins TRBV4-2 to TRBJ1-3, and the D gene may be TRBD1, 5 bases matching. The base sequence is TGTGCCAGCAGTCCAGGCAGGGAACGGCTAGCGACCATATATTTT. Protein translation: CASSPGRERLATIYF.